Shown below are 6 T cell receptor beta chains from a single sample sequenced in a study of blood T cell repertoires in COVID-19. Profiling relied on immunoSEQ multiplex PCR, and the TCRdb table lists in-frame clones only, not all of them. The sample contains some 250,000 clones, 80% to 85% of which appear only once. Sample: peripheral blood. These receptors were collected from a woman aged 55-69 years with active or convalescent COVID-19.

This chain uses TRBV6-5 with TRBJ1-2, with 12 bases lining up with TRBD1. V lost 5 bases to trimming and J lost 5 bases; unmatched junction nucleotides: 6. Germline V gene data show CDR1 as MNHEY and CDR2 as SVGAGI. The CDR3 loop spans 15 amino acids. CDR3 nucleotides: TGTGCCAGCAGTACCGGGACAGGGGGCATATATGGCTACACCTTC. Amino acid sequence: CASSTGTGGIYGYTF.

The chain's CDR3 is CASSLSSRGRGGIYGYTF. In nucleotides, the CDR3 is TGTGCCAGCAGTTTATCCTCCAGGGGGCGCGGGGGAATCTATGGCTACACCTTC. The J gene is TRBJ1-2, the V gene TRBV27, with 8 bases that match TRBD1. With V trimmed by 0 bases and J by 4 bases, 13 bases remained unmatched. Germline assignment: CDR1 MNHEY and CDR2 SMNVEV (reference sequence). There are 18 residues in the CDR3.

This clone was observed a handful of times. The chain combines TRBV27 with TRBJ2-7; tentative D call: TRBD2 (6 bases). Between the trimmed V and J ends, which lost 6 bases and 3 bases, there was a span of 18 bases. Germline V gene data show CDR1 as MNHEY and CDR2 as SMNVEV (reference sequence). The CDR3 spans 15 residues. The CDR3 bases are TGTGCCAGCAGCCGAACCCGGGACTCGCTCTACGAGCAGTACTTC. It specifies CASSRTRDSLYEQYF.

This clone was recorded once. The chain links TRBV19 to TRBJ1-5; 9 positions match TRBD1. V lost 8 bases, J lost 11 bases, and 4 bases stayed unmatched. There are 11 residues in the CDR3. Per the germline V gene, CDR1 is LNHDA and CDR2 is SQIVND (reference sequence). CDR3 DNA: TGTGCCAGTGGGACAGGGCGATCCCAGCATTTT. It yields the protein CASGTGRSQHF.

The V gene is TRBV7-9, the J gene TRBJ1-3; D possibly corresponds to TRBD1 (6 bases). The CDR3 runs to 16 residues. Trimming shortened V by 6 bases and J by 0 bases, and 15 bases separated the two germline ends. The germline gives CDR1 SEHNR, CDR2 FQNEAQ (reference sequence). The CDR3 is CASSTIQGSSGNTIYF. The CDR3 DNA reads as TGTGCCAGCAGTACCATTCAGGGGAGCTCTGGAAACACCATATATTTT.

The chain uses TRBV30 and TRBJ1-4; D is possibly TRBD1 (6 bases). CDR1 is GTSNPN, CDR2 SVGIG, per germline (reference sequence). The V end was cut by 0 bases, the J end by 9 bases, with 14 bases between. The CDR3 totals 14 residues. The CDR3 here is CAWSVRAGAKKLFF. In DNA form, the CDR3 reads TGTGCCTGGAGTGTACGTGCAGGGGCTAAAAAACTGTTTTTT.